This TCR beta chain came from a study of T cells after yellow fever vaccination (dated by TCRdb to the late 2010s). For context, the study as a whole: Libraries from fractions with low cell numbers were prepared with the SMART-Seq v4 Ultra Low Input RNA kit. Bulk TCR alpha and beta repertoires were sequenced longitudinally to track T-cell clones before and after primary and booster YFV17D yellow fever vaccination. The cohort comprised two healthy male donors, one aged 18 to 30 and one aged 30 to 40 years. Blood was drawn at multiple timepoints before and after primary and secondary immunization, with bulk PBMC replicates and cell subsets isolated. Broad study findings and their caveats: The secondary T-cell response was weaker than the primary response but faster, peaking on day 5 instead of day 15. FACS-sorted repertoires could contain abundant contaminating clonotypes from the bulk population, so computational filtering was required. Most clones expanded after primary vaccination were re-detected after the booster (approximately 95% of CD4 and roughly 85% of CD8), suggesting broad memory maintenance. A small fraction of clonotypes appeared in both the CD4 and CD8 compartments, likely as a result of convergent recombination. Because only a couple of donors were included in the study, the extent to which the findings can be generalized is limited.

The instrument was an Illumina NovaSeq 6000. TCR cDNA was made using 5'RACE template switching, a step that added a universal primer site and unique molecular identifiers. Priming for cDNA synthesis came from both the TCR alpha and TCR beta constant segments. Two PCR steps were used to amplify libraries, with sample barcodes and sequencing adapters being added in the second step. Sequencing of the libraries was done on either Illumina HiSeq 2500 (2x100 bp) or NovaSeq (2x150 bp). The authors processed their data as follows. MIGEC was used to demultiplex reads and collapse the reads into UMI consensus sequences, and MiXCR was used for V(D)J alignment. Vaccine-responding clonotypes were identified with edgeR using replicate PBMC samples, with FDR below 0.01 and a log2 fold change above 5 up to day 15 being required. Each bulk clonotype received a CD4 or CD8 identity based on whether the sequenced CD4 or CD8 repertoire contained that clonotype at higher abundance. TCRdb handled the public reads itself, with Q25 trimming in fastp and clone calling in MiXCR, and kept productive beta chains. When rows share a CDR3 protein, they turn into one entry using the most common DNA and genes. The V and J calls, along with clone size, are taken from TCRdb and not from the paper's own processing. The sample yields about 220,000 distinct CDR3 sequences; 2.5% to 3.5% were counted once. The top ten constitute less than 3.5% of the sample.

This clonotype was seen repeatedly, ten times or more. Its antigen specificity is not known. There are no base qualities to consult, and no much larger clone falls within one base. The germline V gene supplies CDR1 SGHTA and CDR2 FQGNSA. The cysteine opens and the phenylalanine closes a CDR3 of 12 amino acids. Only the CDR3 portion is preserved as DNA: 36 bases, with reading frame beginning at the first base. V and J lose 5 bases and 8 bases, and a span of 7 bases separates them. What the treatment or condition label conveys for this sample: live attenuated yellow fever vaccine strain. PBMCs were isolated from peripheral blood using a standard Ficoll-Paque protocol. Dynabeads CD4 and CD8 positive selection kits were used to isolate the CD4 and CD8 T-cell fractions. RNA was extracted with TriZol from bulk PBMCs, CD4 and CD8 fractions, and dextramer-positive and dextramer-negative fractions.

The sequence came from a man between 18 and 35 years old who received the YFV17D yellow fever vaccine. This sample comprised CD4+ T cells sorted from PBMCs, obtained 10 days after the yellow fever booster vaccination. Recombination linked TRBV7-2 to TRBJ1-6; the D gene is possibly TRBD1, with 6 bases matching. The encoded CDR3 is CASSHRDSPLHF. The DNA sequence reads TGTGCCAGCAGCCACAGGGATTCACCCCTCCACTTT.